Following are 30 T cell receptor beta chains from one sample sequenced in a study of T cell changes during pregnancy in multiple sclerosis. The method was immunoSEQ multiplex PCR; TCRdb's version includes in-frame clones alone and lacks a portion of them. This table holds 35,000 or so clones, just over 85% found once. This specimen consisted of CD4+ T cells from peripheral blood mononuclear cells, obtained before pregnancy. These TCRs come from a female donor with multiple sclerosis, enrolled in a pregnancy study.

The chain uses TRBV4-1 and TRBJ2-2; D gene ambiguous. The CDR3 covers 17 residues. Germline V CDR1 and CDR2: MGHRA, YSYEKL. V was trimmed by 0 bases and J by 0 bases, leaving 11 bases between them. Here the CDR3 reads CASSQDLRGTNTGELFF. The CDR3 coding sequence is TGCGCCAGCAGCCAAGACCTCCGCGGTACGAACACCGGGGAGCTGTTTTTT.

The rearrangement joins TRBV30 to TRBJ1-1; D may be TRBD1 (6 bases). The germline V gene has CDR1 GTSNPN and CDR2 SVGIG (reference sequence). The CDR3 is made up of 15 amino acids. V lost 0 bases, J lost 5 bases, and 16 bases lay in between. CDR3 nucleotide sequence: TGTGCCTGGAGTGTTTTCGGGGGGCGAGGTACTGAAGCTTTCTTT. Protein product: CAWSVFGGRGTEAFF.

The CDR3 DNA reads as TGTGCCAGCAGCTTAGGGACAATCGACTATGGCTACACCTTC. Translation gives CASSLGTIDYGYTF. The chain links TRBV7-2 to TRBJ1-2; possibly TRBD1 for D (5 bases). The CDR3 sequence is 14 residues long. The V gene lost 1 base and the J gene lost 3 bases, with 9 bases spanning the gap. Germline CDR1 reads SGHTA; CDR2 reads FQGNSA.

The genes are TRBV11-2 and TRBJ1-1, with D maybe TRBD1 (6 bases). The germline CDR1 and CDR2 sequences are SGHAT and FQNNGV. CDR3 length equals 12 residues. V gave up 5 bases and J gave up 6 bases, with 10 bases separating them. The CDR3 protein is CASSTDRPEAFF. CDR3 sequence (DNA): TGTGCCAGCAGCACTGACAGGCCTGAAGCTTTCTTT.

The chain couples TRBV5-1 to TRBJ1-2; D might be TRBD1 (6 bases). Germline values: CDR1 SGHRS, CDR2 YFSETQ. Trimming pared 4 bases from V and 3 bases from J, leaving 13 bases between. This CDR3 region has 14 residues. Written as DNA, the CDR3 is TGCGCCAGCAGCCCATCTACAGGGTACTATGGCTACACCTTC. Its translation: CASSPSTGYYGYTF.

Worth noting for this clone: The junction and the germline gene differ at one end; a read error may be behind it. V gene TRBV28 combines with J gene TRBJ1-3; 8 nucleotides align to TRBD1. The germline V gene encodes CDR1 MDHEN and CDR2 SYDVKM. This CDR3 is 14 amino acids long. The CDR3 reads CASSLDRGGDTIYF. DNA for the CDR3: TGTGCCAGCAGTTTAGACAGGGGTGGAGACACCATATATTTT.

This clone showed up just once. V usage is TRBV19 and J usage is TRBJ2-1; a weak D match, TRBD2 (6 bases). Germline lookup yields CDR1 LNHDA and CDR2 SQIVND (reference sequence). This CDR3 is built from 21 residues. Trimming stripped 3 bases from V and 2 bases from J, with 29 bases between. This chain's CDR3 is CASSIFSLGGTALIPYNEQFF. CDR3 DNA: TGTGCCAGTAGTATCTTTAGTCTTGGCGGGACCGCCTTAATTCCCTACAATGAGCAGTTCTTC.

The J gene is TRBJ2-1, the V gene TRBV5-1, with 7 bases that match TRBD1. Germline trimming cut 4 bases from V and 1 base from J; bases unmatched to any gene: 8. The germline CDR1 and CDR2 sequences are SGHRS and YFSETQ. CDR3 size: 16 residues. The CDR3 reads CASSLDDRVSYNEQFF. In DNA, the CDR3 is TGCGCCAGCAGCCTGGACGACAGGGTTTCCTACAATGAGCAGTTCTTC.

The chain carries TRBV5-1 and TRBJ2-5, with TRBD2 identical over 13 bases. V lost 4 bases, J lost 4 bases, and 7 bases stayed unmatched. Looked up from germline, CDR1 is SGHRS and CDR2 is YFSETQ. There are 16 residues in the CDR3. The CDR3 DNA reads TGCGCCAGCAGCACCCGGACTAGCGGGAGAGGAGAGACCCAGTACTTC. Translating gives CASSTRTSGRGETQYF. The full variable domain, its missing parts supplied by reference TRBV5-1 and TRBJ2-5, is KAGVTQTPRYLIKTRGQQVTLSCSPISGHRSVSWYQQTPGQGLQFLFEYFSETQRNKGNFPGRFSGRQFSNSRSEMNVSTLELGDSALYLCASSTRTSGRGETQYFGPGTRLLVL.

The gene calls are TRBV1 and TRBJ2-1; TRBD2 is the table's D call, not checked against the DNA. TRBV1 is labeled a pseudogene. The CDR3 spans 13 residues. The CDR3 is CTSSRLACNEQFF. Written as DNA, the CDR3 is TGCACCAGCAGCCGACTAGCTTGCAATGAGCAGTTCTTC.

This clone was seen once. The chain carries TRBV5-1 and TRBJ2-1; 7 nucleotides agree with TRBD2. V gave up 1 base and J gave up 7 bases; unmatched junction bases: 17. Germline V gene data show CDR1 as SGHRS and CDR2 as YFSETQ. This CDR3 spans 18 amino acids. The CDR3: CASSLPPPSGSSPNEQFF. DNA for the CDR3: TGCGCCAGCAGCTTGCCGCCACCTAGCGGTAGCTCCCCTAATGAGCAGTTCTTC.

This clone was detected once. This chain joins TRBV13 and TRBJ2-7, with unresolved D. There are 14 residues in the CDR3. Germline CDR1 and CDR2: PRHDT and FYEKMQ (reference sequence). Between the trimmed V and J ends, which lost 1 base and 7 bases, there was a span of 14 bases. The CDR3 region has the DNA TGTGCCAGCAGCTTAGCCCCACCTAATTGGGAGCAGTACTTC. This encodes CASSLAPPNWEQYF.

The CDR3 region has the DNA TGTGCCAGCAGCCCAGAAGTGGGCTACACCTTC. Translation: CASSPEVGYTF. The chain couples TRBV28 to TRBJ1-2; D gene unclear. The CDR3 loop spans 11 amino acids. V lost 6 bases and J lost 8, with 10 bases in between. CDR1 is MDHEN, CDR2 SYDVKM, per germline.

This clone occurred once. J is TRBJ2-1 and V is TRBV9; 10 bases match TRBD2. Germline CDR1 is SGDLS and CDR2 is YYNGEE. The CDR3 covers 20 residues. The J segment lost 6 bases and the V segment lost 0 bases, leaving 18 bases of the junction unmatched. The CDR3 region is CASSVGPSGRGRVHSNEQFF. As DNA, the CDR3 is TGTGCCAGCAGCGTAGGGCCTAGCGGGAGAGGACGGGTCCACTCCAATGAGCAGTTCTTC.

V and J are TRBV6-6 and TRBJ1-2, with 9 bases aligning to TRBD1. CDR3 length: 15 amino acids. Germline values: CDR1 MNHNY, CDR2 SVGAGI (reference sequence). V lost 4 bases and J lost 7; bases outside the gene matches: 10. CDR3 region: CASSSDRGSAVGYTF. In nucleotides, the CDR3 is TGTGCCAGCAGTTCGGACAGGGGCTCCGCCGTTGGCTACACCTTC.

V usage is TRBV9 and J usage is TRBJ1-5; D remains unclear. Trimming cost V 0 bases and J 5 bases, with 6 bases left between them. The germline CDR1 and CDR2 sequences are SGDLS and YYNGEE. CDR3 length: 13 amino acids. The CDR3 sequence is CASSVDPDQPQHF. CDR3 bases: TGTGCCAGCAGCGTAGACCCAGATCAGCCCCAGCATTTT.

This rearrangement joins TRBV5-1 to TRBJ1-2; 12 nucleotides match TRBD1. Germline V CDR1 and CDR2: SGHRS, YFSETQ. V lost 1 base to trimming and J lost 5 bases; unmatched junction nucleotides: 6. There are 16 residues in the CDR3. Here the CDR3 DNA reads TGCGCCAGCAGCTTGACTGGGACAGGGGGCCGATATGGCTACACCTTC. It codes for CASSLTGTGGRYGYTF.

As DNA, the CDR3 is TGTGCCAGCAGCTGGGGAGGGGGGGGGCCGAACACTGAAGCTTTCTTT. It specifies CASSWGGGGPNTEAFF. V gene TRBV5-6 combines with J gene TRBJ1-1, with D maybe TRBD1 (6 bases). With 3 bases removed from V and 1 base from J, the gap between germline ends came to 16 bases. CDR1 SGHDT and CDR2 YYEEEE come from the germline V gene. The CDR3 loop spans 16 amino acids.

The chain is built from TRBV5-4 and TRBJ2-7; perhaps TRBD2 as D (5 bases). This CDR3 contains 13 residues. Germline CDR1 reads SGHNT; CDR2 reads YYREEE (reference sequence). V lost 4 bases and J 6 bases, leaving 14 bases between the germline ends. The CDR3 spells CASSGGAVLEQYF. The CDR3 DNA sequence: TGTGCCAGCAGCGGAGGCGCAGTCCTCGAGCAGTACTTC. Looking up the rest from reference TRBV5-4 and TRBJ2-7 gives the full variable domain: ETGVTQSPTHLIKTRGQQVTLRCSSQSGHNTVSWYQQALGQGPQFIFQYYREEENGRGNFPPRFSGLQFPNYSSELNVNALELDDSALYLCASSGGAVLEQYFGPGTRLTVT.

The CDR3 reads CASSTGLALETQYF. CDR3 nucleotides: TGTGCCAGCAGCACGGGACTAGCGCTAGAGACCCAGTACTTC. The chain couples TRBV7-9 to TRBJ2-5; 10 positions agree with TRBD2. The length of the CDR3 is 14 residues. After removal of 5 bases from V and 4 bases from J, the junction contained 4 bases not matched to a gene. Germline V gene lookup returns CDR1 SEHNR and CDR2 FQNEAQ (reference sequence).

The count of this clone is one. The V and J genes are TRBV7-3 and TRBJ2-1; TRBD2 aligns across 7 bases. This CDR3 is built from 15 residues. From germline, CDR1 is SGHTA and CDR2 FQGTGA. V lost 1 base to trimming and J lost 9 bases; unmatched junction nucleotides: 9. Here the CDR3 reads CASSLNAGVGSEQFF. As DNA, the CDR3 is TGTGCCAGCAGCTTAAACGCGGGGGTTGGTTCTGAGCAGTTCTTC.

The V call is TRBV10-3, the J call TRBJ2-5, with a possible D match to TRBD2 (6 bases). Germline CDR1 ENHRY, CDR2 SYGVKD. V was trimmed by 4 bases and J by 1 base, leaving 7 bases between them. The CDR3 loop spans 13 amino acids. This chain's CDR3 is CAISAAGQETQYF. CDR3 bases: TGTGCCATCAGTGCAGCGGGCCAAGAGACCCAGTACTTC.

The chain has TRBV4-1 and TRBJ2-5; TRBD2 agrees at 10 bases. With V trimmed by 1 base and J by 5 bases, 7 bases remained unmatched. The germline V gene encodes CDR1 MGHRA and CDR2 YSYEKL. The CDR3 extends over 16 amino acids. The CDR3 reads CASSQGIAGGRETQYF. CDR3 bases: TGCGCCAGCAGCCAAGGAATAGCGGGAGGACGGGAGACCCAGTACTTC.

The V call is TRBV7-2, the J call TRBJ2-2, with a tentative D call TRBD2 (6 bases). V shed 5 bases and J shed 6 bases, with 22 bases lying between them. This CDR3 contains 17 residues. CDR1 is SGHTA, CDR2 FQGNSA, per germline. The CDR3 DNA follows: TGTGCCAGCAGCCCAGACTACGGGGGTTTTGGCGCCGGGGAGCTGTTTTTT. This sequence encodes CASSPDYGGFGAGELFF.

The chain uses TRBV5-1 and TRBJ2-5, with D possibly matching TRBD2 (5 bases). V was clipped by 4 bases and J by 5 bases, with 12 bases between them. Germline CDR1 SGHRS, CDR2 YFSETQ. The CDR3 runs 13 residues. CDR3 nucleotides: TGCGCCAGCAGCCCTTGGTCGGGGGAGACCCAGTACTTC. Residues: CASSPWSGETQYF.

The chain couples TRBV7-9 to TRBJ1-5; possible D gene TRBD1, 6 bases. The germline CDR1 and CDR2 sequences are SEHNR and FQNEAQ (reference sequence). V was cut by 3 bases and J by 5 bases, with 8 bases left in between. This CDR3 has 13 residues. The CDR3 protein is CASSLKGDQPQHF. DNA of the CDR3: TGTGCCAGCAGCTTGAAGGGGGATCAGCCCCAGCATTTT.

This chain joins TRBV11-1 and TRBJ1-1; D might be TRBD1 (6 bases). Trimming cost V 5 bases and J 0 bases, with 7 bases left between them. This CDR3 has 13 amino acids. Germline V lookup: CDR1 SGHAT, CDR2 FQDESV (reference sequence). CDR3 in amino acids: CASSRQVNTEAFF. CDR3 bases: TGTGCCAGCAGCAGACAGGTGAACACTGAAGCTTTCTTT.

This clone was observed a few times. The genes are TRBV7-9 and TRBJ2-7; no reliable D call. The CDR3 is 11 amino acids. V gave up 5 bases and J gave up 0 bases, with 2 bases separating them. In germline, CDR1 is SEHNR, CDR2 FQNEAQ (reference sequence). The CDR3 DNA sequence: TGTGCCAGCAGCCACTCCTACGAGCAGTACTTC. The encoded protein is CASSHSYEQYF. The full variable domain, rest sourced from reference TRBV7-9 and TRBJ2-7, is DTGVSQNPRHKITKRGQNVTFRCDPISEHNRLYWYRQTLGQGPEFLTYFQNEAQLEKSRLLSDRFSAERPKGSFSTLEIQRTEQGDSAMYLCASSHSYEQYFGPGTRLTVT.

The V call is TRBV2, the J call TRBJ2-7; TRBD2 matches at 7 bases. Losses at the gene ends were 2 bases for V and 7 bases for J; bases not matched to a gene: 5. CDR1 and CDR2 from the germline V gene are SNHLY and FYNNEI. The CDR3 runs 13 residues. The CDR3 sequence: CASSEHLGGEQYF. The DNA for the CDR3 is TGTGCCAGCAGTGAACACCTCGGGGGGGAGCAGTACTTC.

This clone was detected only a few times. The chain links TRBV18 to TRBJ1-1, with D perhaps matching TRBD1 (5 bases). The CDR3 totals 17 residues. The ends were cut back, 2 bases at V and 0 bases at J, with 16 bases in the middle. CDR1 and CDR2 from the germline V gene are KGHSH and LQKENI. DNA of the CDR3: TGTGCCAGCTCACCAACGCAGGGAGGTTTAATGAACACTGAAGCTTTCTTT. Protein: CASSPTQGGLMNTEAFF.